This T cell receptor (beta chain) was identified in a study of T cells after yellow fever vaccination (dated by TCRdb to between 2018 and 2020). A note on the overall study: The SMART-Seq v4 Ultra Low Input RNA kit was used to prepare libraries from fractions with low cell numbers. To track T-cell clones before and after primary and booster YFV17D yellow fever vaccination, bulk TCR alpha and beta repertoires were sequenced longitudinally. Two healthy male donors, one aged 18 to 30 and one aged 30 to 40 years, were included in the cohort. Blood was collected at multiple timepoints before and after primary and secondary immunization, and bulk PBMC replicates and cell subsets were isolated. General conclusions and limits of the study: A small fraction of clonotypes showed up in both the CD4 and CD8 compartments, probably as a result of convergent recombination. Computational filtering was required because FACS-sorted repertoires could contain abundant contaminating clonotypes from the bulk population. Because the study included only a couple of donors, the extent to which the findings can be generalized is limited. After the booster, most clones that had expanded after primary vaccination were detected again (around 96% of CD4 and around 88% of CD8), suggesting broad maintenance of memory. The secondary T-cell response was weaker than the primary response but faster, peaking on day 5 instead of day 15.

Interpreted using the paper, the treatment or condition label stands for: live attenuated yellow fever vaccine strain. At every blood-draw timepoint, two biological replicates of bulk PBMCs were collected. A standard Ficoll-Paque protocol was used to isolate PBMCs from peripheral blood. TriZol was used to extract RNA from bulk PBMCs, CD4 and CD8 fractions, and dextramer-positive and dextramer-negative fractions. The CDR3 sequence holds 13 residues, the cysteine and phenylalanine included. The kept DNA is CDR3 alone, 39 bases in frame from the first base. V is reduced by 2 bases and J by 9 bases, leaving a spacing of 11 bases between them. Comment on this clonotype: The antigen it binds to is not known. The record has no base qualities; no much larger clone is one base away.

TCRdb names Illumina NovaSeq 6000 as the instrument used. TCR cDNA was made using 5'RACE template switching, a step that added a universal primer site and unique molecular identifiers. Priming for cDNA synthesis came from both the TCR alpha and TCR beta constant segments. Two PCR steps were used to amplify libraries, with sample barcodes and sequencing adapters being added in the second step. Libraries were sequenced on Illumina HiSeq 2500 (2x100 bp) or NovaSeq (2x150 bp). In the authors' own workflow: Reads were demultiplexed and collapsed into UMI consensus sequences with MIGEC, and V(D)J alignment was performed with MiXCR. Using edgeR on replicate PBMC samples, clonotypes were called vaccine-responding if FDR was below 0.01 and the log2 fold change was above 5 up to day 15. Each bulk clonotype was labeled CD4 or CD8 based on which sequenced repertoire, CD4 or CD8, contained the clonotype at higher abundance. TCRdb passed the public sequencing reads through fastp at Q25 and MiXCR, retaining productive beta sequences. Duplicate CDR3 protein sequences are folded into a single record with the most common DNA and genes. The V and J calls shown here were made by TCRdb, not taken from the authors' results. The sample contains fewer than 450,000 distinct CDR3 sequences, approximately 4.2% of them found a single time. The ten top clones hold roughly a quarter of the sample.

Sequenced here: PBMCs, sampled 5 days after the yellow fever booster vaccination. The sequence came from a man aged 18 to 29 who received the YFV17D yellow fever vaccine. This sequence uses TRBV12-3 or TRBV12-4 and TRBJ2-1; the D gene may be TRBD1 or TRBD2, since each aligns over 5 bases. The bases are TGTGCCAGCAGTTTATCCGGGGCCGGTGAGCAGTTCTTC. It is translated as CASSLSGAGEQFF.